This TCR beta chain was sequenced for a study of blood T cell repertoires in COVID-19. Study context: PBMCs, B-cell-depleted T cells, or T cells provided the cDNA or gDNA that made up the material.

TCRdb's table, derived via immunoSEQ multiplex PCR, lists solely in-frame clones and lacks some. This table holds around 280,000 clones, 70% to 90% found once. Germline CDR1 reads SNHLY; CDR2 reads FYNNEI. CDR3 length: 11 residues. V was shortened by 1 base and J by 9 bases, with 6 bases between the two germline ends. The V gene is TRBV2, the J gene TRBJ1-2, with D unresolved. This clonotype was sampled from a young woman who had recovered from COVID-19. Sequencing was done on a sample of peripheral blood. The CDR3 bases are TGTGCCAGCAGTGAAGAATTAAGCTACACCTTC. It yields the protein CASSEELSYTF.